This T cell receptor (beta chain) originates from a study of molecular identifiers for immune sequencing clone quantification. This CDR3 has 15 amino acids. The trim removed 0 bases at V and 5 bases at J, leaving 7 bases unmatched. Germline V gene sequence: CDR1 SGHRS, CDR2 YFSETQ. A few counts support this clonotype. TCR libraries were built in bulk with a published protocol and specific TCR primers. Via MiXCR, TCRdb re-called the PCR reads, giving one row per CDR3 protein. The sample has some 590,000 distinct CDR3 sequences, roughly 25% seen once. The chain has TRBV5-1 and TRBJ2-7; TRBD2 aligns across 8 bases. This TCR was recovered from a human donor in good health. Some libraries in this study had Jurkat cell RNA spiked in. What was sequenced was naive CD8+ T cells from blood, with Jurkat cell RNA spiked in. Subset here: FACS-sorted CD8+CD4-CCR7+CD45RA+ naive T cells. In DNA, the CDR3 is TGCGCCAGCAGCTTGGTTAGGACTAGCACCCACGAGCAGTACTTC. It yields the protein CASSLVRTSTHEQYF. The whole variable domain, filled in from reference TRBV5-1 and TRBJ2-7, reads KAGVTQTPRYLIKTRGQQVTLSCSPISGHRSVSWYQQTPGQGLQFLFEYFSETQRNKGNFPGRFSGRQFSNSRSEMNVSTLELGDSALYLCASSLVRTSTHEQYFGPGTRLTVT.